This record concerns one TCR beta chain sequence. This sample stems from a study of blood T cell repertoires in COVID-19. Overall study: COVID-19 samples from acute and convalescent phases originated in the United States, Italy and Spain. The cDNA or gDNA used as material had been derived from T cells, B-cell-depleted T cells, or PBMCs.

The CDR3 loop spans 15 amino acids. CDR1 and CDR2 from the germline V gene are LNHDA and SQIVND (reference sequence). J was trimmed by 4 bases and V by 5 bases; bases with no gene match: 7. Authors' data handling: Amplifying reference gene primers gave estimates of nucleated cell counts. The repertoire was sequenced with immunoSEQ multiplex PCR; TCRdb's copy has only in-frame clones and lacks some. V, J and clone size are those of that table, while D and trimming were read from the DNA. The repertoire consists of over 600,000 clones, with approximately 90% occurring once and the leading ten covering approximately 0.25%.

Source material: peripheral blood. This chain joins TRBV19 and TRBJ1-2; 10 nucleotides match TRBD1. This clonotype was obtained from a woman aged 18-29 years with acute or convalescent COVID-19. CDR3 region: CASSPKWTGGYGYTF. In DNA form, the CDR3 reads TGTGCCAGTAGTCCGAAATGGACAGGGGGCTATGGCTACACCTTC.